A selection of T cell receptor beta chains follows, all from one sample in a study of T cell changes during pregnancy in multiple sclerosis. Clones were sequenced by immunoSEQ multiplex PCR, and TCRdb holds only the in-frame ones, with some missing. The data hold roughly 80,000 clones, with around 92% observed a single time. Material: peripheral blood, obtained before pregnancy. The origin of the receptors is a female donor with multiple sclerosis, enrolled in a pregnancy study. The CDR3 runs from the conserved cysteine through the conserved F or W. The D gene is left open where the match is weak. The size of a clone is reported for some rows only, either as once, few or many, or as a class for expanded clones.

D: TRBD2; J: TRBJ2-1; size: NA; length: 17; V: TRBV5-1; CDR3: CASSLGPSGRASNEQFF; DNA: TGCGCCAGCAGCTTGGGGCCCAGCGGGAGGGCGAGTAATGAGCAGTTCTTC
D: NA; J: TRBJ2-1; size: NA; length: 16; V: TRBV25-1; CDR3: CASSDPHGASYNEQFF; DNA: TGTGCCAGCAGTGATCCGCATGGGGCCTCCTACAATGAGCAGTTCTTC
D: TRBD1; J: TRBJ1-2; size: NA; length: 15; V: TRBV4-2; CDR3: CASSQAYRGRDGYTF; DNA: TGTGCCAGCAGCCAGGCCTACAGGGGTCGGGATGGCTACACCTTC
D: TRBD1; J: TRBJ2-7; size: NA; length: 15; V: TRBV7-2; CDR3: CASSSQGARTYEQYF; DNA: TGTGCCAGCAGCTCACAGGGGGCGCGGACCTACGAGCAGTACTTC
D: NA; J: TRBJ2-3; size: NA; length: 13; V: TRBV7-9; CDR3: CASSPPRSEVQYF; DNA: TGTGCCAGCAGTCCCCCCCGATCCGAGGTGCAGTATTTT
D: NA; J: TRBJ1-4; size: NA; length: 15; V: TRBV27; CDR3: CASKWGGGGREKLFF; DNA: TGTGCCAGCAAATGGGGCGGGGGGGGTAGGGAAAAACTGTTTTTT
D: NA; J: TRBJ1-2; size: NA; length: 14; V: TRBV5-4; CDR3: CASSQTRQSYGYTF; DNA: TGTGCCAGCAGCCAGACTAGACAGAGCTATGGCTACACCTTC
D: NA; J: TRBJ2-7; size: NA; length: 17; V: TRBV11-1; CDR3: CASSPGHSIGYTYEQYF; DNA: TGTGCCAGCAGCCCTGGTCATAGTATCGGGTACACCTACGAGCAGTACTTC
D: NA; J: TRBJ2-5; size: NA; length: 15; V: TRBV29-1; CDR3: CSVEEWAPGQETQYF; DNA: TGCAGCGTTGAAGAATGGGCCCCCGGTCAGGAGACCCAGTACTTC
D: NA; J: TRBJ2-7; size: NA; length: 16; V: TRBV7-9; CDR3: CASSPTATGDAYEQYF; DNA: TGTGCCAGCAGCCCGACGGCGACAGGAGACGCATACGAGCAGTACTTC
D: NA; J: TRBJ1-2; size: NA; length: 16; V: TRBV27; CDR3: CASSLVQFGGASGYTF; DNA: TGTGCCAGCAGTTTAGTCCAGTTTGGCGGGGCTAGTGGCTACACCTTC
D: NA; J: TRBJ2-7; size: NA; length: 13; V: TRBV5-4; CDR3: CASSLGPAYEQYF; DNA: TGTGCCAGCAGCTTGGGTCCAGCCTACGAGCAGTACTTC
D: NA; J: TRBJ1-3; size: NA; length: 15; V: TRBV5-1; CDR3: CASSLYTSSGNTIYF; DNA: TGCGCCAGCAGCTTGTACACCAGCTCTGGAAACACCATATATTTT
D: NA; J: TRBJ2-5; size: once; length: 14; V: TRBV7-9; CDR3: CASSPGRTQETQYF; DNA: TGTGCCAGCAGCCCCGGACGGACACAAGAGACCCAGTACTTC
D: TRBD1; J: TRBJ2-7; size: NA; length: 16; V: TRBV7-3; CDR3: CASSLTGGQGTYEQYF; DNA: TGTGCCAGCAGCTTGACCGGGGGACAGGGGACCTACGAGCAGTACTTC
D: TRBD2; J: TRBJ2-5; size: NA; length: 14; V: TRBV27; CDR3: CASSLGRETETQYF; DNA: TGTGCCAGCAGTTTAGGGCGGGAGACAGAGACCCAGTACTTC
D: NA; J: TRBJ1-1; size: NA; length: 15; V: TRBV5-8; CDR3: CASSLRQSSNTEAFF; DNA: TGTGCCAGCAGCTTACGACAGAGCTCGAACACTGAAGCTTTCTTT
D: TRBD1; J: TRBJ2-5; size: NA; length: 14; V: TRBV30; CDR3: CACVPGQGTVTQYF; DNA: TGTGCCTGCGTCCCGGGACAGGGCACAGTCACCCAGTACTTC
D: TRBD1; J: TRBJ1-5; size: NA; length: 14; V: TRBV27; CDR3: CASSSGQGATPQHF; DNA: TGTGCCAGCAGTTCCGGACAGGGGGCTACCCCCCAGCATTTT
D: NA; J: TRBJ2-1; size: NA; length: 12; V: TRBV19; CDR3: CASQETGSEEFF; DNA: TGTGCCAGTCAAGAAACAGGGTCGGAGGAGTTCTTC
D: NA; J: TRBJ2-2; size: NA; length: 15; V: TRBV4-2; CDR3: CASSQDSTSSGELFF; DNA: TGTGCCAGCAGCCAAGATAGTACCTCATCCGGGGAGCTGTTTTTT
D: TRBD2; J: TRBJ2-7; size: NA; length: 14; V: TRBV5-1; CDR3: CASSFGLAGVEQYF; DNA: TGCGCCAGCAGCTTCGGATTAGCGGGAGTGGAGCAGTACTTC
D: TRBD1; J: TRBJ1-4; size: once; length: 15; V: TRBV6-5; CDR3: CASSRTGTGDEKLFF; DNA: TGTGCCAGCAGTCGAACCGGGACAGGCGATGAAAAACTGTTTTTT
D: TRBD1; J: TRBJ1-5; size: NA; length: 16; V: TRBV5-5; CDR3: CASSTQTGGLGEPQHF; DNA: TGTGCCAGCAGCACCCAGACAGGGGGGCTAGGAGAGCCCCAGCATTTT
D: TRBD1; J: TRBJ2-1; size: NA; length: 16; V: TRBV25-1; CDR3: CASKPGQGGSYNEQFF; DNA: TGTGCCAGCAAACCCGGACAGGGTGGATCCTACAATGAGCAGTTCTTC
D: NA; J: TRBJ1-2; size: few; length: 15; V: TRBV6-1; CDR3: CASSEAHLGQGGYTF; DNA: TGTGCCAGCAGTGAAGCGCATCTGGGGCAAGGTGGCTACACCTTC
D: NA; J: TRBJ2-5; size: NA; length: 16; V: TRBV7-9; CDR3: CASSVRGGWGQETQYF; DNA: TGTGCCAGCAGTGTGCGGGGAGGTTGGGGCCAAGAGACCCAGTACTTC
D: NA; J: TRBJ2-6; size: NA; length: 17; V: TRBV5-4; CDR3: CASSLDGSPSGANVLTF; DNA: TGTGCCAGCAGCTTGGACGGGAGCCCCTCTGGGGCCAACGTCCTGACTTTC
D: NA; J: TRBJ2-5; size: NA; length: 14; V: TRBV25-1; CDR3: CASSELERWETQYF; DNA: TGTGCCAGCAGTGAACTAGAGAGGTGGGAGACCCAGTACTTC
D: TRBD1; J: TRBJ2-7; size: NA; length: 13; V: TRBV30; CDR3: CAWRRDRGREQYF; DNA: TGTGCCTGGAGGCGGGACAGGGGGCGGGAGCAGTACTTC
D: NA; J: TRBJ1-5; size: NA; length: 13; V: TRBV28; CDR3: CASRGTFNQPQHF; DNA: TGTGCCAGCAGAGGGACATTTAATCAGCCCCAGCATTTT
D: NA; J: TRBJ1-5; size: few; length: 17; V: TRBV4-2; CDR3: CASSHIWRGSRNQPQHF; DNA: TGTGCCAGCAGCCACATATGGAGGGGTTCTCGGAATCAGCCCCAGCATTTT
D: NA; J: TRBJ2-3; size: NA; length: 16; V: TRBV5-1; CDR3: CASSLSVGRRTDTQYF; DNA: TGCGCCAGCAGCTTGTCCGTCGGGAGACGCACAGATACGCAGTATTTT
D: TRBD2; J: TRBJ2-7; size: NA; length: 17; V: TRBV27; CDR3: CASSLGGYGRASYEQYF; DNA: TGTGCCAGCAGTTTAGGGGGGTACGGGAGGGCCTCCTACGAGCAGTACTTC
D: NA; J: TRBJ1-2; size: once; length: 12; V: TRBV7-9; CDR3: CASSSGVYGYTF; DNA: TGTGCCAGCAGCTCGGGAGTCTATGGCTACACCTTC
D: TRBD1; J: TRBJ1-1; size: NA; length: 14; V: TRBV5-5; CDR3: CASSLGDRDTEAFF; DNA: TGTGCCAGCAGCTTGGGGGACAGGGACACTGAAGCTTTCTTT
D: TRBD2; J: TRBJ2-7; size: NA; length: 16; V: TRBV9; CDR3: CASSAGGGLAVTKQYF; DNA: TGTGCCAGCAGCGCCGGGGGGGGACTAGCGGTAACGAAGCAGTACTTC
D: TRBD1; J: TRBJ1-2; size: NA; length: 14; V: TRBV6-1; CDR3: CASRTTGTGDGYTF; DNA: TGTGCCAGCAGGACTACCGGGACAGGGGACGGCTACACCTTC
D: TRBD1; J: TRBJ2-7; size: NA; length: 13; V: TRBV5-6; CDR3: CASSWDRVGEQYF; DNA: TGTGCCAGCAGCTGGGACAGGGTCGGCGAGCAGTACTTC
D: TRBD2; J: TRBJ2-3; size: NA; length: 13; V: TRBV19; CDR3: CASAGGRTDTQYF; DNA: TGTGCCAGCGCGGGGGGGCGCACAGATACGCAGTATTTT
D: TRBD2; J: TRBJ2-7; size: NA; length: 15; V: TRBV27; CDR3: CASSPLAGATGEQYF; DNA: TGTGCCAGCAGTCCACTAGCGGGAGCAACGGGTGAGCAGTACTTC
D: TRBD2; J: TRBJ2-7; size: NA; length: 15; V: TRBV5-1; CDR3: CASSLDLPGGDEQYF; DNA: TGCGCCAGCAGCTTGGACCTACCGGGGGGGGACGAGCAGTACTTC
D: TRBD2; J: TRBJ2-1; size: NA; length: 12; V: TRBV6-5; CDR3: CATSDSGDEQFF; DNA: TGTGCCACGTCTGATAGCGGGGATGAGCAGTTCTTC
D: NA; J: TRBJ2-3; size: NA; length: 14; V: TRBV6-5; CDR3: CASRPALTGSRKYF; DNA: TGTGCCAGCAGGCCCGCCCTGACAGGCTCTAGAAAGTATTTT
D: NA; J: TRBJ2-7; size: few; length: 15; V: TRBV12-2; CDR3: CASRLGREGPYEQYF; DNA: TGTGCAAGTCGCTTAGGACGGGAGGGCCCCTACGAGCAGTACTTC
D: TRBD1; J: TRBJ1-1; size: NA; length: 17; V: TRBV4-3; CDR3: CASSHETGGKWDTEAFF; DNA: TGCGCCAGCAGCCATGAGACAGGGGGCAAGTGGGACACTGAAGCTTTCTTT
D: TRBD1; J: TRBJ1-2; size: NA; length: 13; V: TRBV30; CDR3: CAWSRDRGNGYTF; DNA: TGTGCCTGGAGTCGGGACAGGGGCAATGGCTACACCTTC
D: TRBD1; J: TRBJ1-5; size: NA; length: 16; V: TRBV19; CDR3: CASRRTGGSGNQPQHF; DNA: TGTGCCAGTAGGAGGACAGGGGGTAGTGGCAATCAGCCCCAGCATTTT
D: NA; J: TRBJ1-2; size: few; length: 13; V: TRBV9; CDR3: CASSSDPNYGYTF; DNA: TGTGCCAGCAGCTCAGATCCTAACTATGGCTACACCTTC
D: NA; J: TRBJ2-3; size: NA; length: 14; V: TRBV10-2; CDR3: CASSESTQGDTQYF; DNA: TGCGCCAGCAGTGAGTCGACTCAAGGAGATACGCAGTATTTT
D: TRBD1; J: TRBJ1-5; size: NA; length: 14; V: TRBV5-6; CDR3: CASSFRGINQPQHF; DNA: TGTGCCAGCAGCTTCAGGGGGATCAATCAGCCCCAGCATTTT
D: TRBD2; J: TRBJ2-1; size: NA; length: 19; V: TRBV19; CDR3: CASSIWSGLAQVTYNEQFF; DNA: TGTGCCAGTAGTATATGGTCGGGACTAGCGCAGGTGACTTACAATGAGCAGTTCTTC
D: TRBD1; J: TRBJ2-7; size: once; length: 13; V: TRBV6-6; CDR3: CASRTGATYEQYF; DNA: TGTGCCAGTCGGACAGGCGCTACCTACGAGCAGTACTTC
D: NA; J: TRBJ1-5; size: NA; length: 15; V: TRBV5-6; CDR3: CASSLGGWSNQPQHF; DNA: TGTGCCAGCAGCTTGGGAGGGTGGAGCAATCAGCCCCAGCATTTT
D: TRBD2; J: TRBJ2-2; size: NA; length: 16; V: TRBV4-2; CDR3: CASSQELTSDTGELFF; DNA: TGTGCCAGCAGCCAAGAGTTGACTAGCGACACCGGGGAGCTGTTTTTT